The present TCR beta chain was sequenced within a study of cytomegalovirus exposure and HLA in healthy donors. Regarding the study as a whole: In most subjects, TCR beta sequences reportedly gave accurate predictions of HLA-A and HLA-B alleles. In a later analysis, a missense DCLRE1C variant was linked to TCR beta V- and J-gene trimming. Later analysis indicated greater clonal expansion among HLA-associated TCR beta chains than among equally common other chains. A later analysis found most CMV-associated TCR beta chains apparently HLA-restricted.

Notes on this clone: Its antigen is still unknown.

Researchers ran the PCR with 60 Vbeta and 13 Jbeta primers. The protocol was immunoSEQ multiplex PCR, while the TCRdb copy is restricted to in-frame clones and leaves out a portion. The listing records approximately 68,000 clones. The V end lost 4 bases, the J end lost 1 base, and 8 bases lay between the germline ends. The CDR3 contains 13 residues. Germline V gives CDR1 SGHNT, CDR2 YYREEE (reference sequence). The receptor was derived from a female donor in good health and CMV-seropositive. The chain is built from TRBV5-4 and TRBJ1-1; D not resolved. Sequencing input: PBMCs. The CDR3 here is CASSATQNTEAFF. The CDR3 nucleotides read TGTGCCAGCAGCGCGACTCAGAACACTGAAGCTTTCTTT.